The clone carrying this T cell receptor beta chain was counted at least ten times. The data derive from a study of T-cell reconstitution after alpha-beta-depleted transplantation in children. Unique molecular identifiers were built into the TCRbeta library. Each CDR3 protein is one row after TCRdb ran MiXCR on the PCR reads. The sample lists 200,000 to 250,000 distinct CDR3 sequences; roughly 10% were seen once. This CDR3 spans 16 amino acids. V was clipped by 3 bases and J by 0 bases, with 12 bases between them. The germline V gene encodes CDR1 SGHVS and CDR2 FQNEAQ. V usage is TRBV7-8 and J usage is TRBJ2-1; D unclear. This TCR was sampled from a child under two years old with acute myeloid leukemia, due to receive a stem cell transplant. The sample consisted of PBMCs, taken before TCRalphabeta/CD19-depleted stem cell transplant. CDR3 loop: CASSFTQSSSYNEQFF. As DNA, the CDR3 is TGTGCCAGCAGCTTTACACAATCGAGCTCCTACAATGAGCAGTTCTTC.